Following are 4 T cell receptor beta chains from one sample sequenced in a study of neoadjuvant anti-PD-1 for oral cavity cancer. As for time point: after neoadjuvant nivolumab, at surgical resection. Profiling relied on immunoSEQ multiplex PCR, and the TCRdb table lists in-frame clones only, not all of them. This table has 14,000 to 15,000 clones, 36% appearing once. Sequences were derived from tumor tissue, sampled after nivolumab (anti-PD-1) treatment. Receptors were obtained from a person aged 40 to 85 with oral cavity squamous cell carcinoma.

This clone has only a few counts. This chain links TRBV5-1 with TRBJ2-3; 10 nucleotides agree with TRBD1. Germline CDR1 SGHRS, CDR2 YFSETQ. After removal of 7 bases from V and 2 bases from J, the junction contained 7 bases not matched to a gene. This CDR3 is built from 15 residues. The CDR3 here is CASHDGTGVTDTQYF. The CDR3 coding sequence is TGCGCCAGCCACGACGGGACAGGGGTCACAGATACGCAGTATTTT.

The V call is TRBV6-1, the J call TRBJ1-5, with 7 nucleotides matching TRBD1. The CDR3 has 16 amino acids. V lost 3 bases to trimming and J lost 3 bases; unmatched junction nucleotides: 8. Germline V CDR1 and CDR2: MNHNS, SASEGT. The CDR3 nucleotides read TGTGCCAGCAGTGAGATACCAGGGGGGGACAATCAGCCCCAGCATTTT. It encodes CASSEIPGGDNQPQHF.

V and J are TRBV19 and TRBJ2-5, with 11 bases matching TRBD1. The CDR3 consists of 15 residues. Trimming took 3 bases from V and 2 from J; bases not matched to a gene: 2. From germline, CDR1 is LNHDA and CDR2 SQIVND (reference sequence). The CDR3 reads CASSIGTGGQETQYF. CDR3 in DNA: TGTGCCAGTAGTATTGGGACAGGGGGTCAAGAGACCCAGTACTTC.

The chain couples TRBV19 to TRBJ2-5, with D perhaps matching TRBD1 or TRBD2 (7 bases each). The CDR3 has 14 residues. Per the germline V gene, CDR1 is LNHDA and CDR2 is SQIVND (reference sequence). V was trimmed by 4 bases and J by 5 bases, leaving 14 bases between them. The CDR3 loop is CASSTQGRGETQYF. For the CDR3, the DNA is TGTGCCAGTAGTACACAGGGGAGGGGGGAGACCCAGTACTTC.